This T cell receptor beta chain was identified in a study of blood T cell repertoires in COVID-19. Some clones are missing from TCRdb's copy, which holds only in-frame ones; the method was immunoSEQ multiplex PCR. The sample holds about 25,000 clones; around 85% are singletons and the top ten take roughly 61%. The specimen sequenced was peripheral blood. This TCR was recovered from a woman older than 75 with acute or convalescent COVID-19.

The CDR3 nucleotides read TGCGCCAGCAGCCCATCTAGAAACACCATATATTTT. Translation gives CASSPSRNTIYF. The chain is built from TRBV4-1 and TRBJ1-3; D remains unclear. This CDR3 is 12 amino acids long. Germline CDR1 MGHRA, CDR2 YSYEKL. Between the trimmed V and J ends, which lost 4 bases and 5 bases, there was a span of 6 bases.